The 2 T cell receptor beta chains below were found in one sample sequenced in a study of cytomegalovirus exposure and HLA in healthy donors listed by TCRdb under 2017. Libraries were built with the immunoSEQ multiplex PCR assay. For the multiplex PCR, a mixture combining 60 forward primers for TCR Vbeta segments and 13 reverse primers for TCR Jbeta segments was used. What TCRdb holds here is the immuneACCESS table cut down to in-frame rearrangements. Part of the clones is not present; checked against another copy, under half of the missing clones reflect an unresolved V gene, and the others are unexplained. The sample table shows 100,000 to 120,000 clones, and approximately 14% are seen once. Roughly 0.89% of the sample is held by the ten biggest clonotypes. The sequencing input was PBMCs. All receptors come from a female donor in good health and CMV-seronegative.

This clone was detected only a few times. The chain joins TRBV6-1 to TRBJ1-2; TRBD1 agrees at 9 bases. Germline V gene lookup returns CDR1 MNHNS and CDR2 SASEGT. Trimming removed 4 bases from V and 4 bases from J; junction bases left unmatched: 10. The CDR3 totals 16 residues. In DNA form, the CDR3 reads TGTGCCAGCAGTGGGGTTACAGGGGGCTCCTCCTATGGCTACACCTTC. This encodes CASSGVTGGSSYGYTF.

This clone was found a few times. V and J are TRBV30 and TRBJ1-1; D call uncertain. The CDR3 loop spans 9 amino acids. CDR1 GTSNPN and CDR2 SVGIG come from the germline V gene (reference sequence). Between the trimmed V and J ends, which lost 3 bases and 8 bases, there was a span of 4 bases. The CDR3 loop is CAWRREAFF. The CDR3 nucleotides are TGTGCCTGGAGGAGGGAAGCTTTCTTT.